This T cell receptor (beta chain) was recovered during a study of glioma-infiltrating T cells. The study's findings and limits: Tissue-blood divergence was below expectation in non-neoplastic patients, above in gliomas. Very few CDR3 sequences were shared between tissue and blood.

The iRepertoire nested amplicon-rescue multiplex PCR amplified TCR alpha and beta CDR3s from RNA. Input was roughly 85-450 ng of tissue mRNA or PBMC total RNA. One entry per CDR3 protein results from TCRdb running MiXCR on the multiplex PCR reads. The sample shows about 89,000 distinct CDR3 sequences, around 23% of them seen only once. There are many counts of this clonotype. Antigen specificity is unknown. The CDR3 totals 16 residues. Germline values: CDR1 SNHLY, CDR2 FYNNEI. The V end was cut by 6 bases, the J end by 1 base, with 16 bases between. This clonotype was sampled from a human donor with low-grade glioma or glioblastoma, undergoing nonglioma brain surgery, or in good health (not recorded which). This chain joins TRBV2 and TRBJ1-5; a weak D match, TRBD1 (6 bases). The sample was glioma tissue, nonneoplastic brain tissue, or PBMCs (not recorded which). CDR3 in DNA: TGTGCCAGCAGCTACAGGGTCCTTCGGAGCAATCAGCCCCAGCATTTT. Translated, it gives CASSYRVLRSNQPQHF.